This T cell receptor beta chain was retrieved from a study of T cell responses to AZD1222 COVID-19 vaccine. Germline CDR1 is MGHRA and CDR2 is YSYEKL. Trimming took off 1 base at V and 0 bases at J, with 10 bases between the two ends. CDR3 length equals 15 residues. Clones were read by immunoSEQ multiplex PCR, and TCRdb kept only the in-frame ones, dropping some. The profile covers some 180,000 clones, with 85% to 95% appearing a single time and under 11% taken by the ten largest. Study-wide results and caveats: Most donors were white British, females outnumbered males, and clonal diversity was possibly underestimated. Spike was spanned by vaccine-associated CD4 TCRs, with dominance at 160-218 and 743-854.

Points on this clone: Antigen specificity is unknown.

The receptor was isolated from an adult in good health. The material sequenced was peripheral blood, taken on day 0 of AZD1222 vaccination. The chain uses TRBV4-1 and TRBJ2-7; D is ambiguous. CDR3 nucleotides: TGCGCCAGCAGCCAAGGACCAAGGAGCTCCTACGAGCAGTACTTC. Protein product: CASSQGPRSSYEQYF.